A single sample is the source of the 5 T cell receptor beta chains below, sequenced in a study of T cell clonality in common variable immunodeficiency. Data came from immunoSEQ multiplex PCR; TCRdb stores just in-frame clones and leaves some out. In total the sample includes about 35,000 clones, none of them seen once. Sequenced input: peripheral blood mononuclear cells. The receptor set was obtained from a person aged 18 to 75 in good health.

This clone came up many times. With the read ending 3 residues before the CDR3 end, the germline J gene is used to fill in that end. V gene TRBV19 combines with J gene TRBJ2-2, with D unresolved. In germline, CDR1 is LNHDA, CDR2 SQIVND (reference sequence). This CDR3 contains 13 residues. Between the trimmed V and J ends, which lost 6 bases and 0 bases, there was a span of 5 bases. The CDR3 loop is CASSPANTGELFF. The part of the CDR3 DNA that was read is TGTGCCAGTAGCCCGGCGAACACCGGGGAG. Drawing the rest from reference TRBV19 and TRBJ2-2, the complete variable domain is DGGITQSPKYLFRKEGQNVTLSCEQNLNHDAMYWYRQDPGQGLRLIYYSQIVNDFQKGDIAEGYSVSREKKESFPLTVTSAQKNPTAFYLCASSPANTGELFFGEGSRLTVL.

This clone was seen more than once but under ten times. The sequence runs out 3 residues before the end of the CDR3; the remainder is reconstructed from the germline J gene. V is TRBV11-3 and J is TRBJ2-5; 8 nucleotides match TRBD2. The V gene's germline CDR1 is SGHNT and CDR2 YENEEA. The junction had 3 bases not matched to a gene; V was cut back by 3 bases and J by 3 bases. The CDR3 has 14 residues. This CDR3 is CASSFRAGEETQYF. Partial CDR3 DNA: TGTGCCAGCAGCTTTCGAGCGGGAGAAGAGACC.

Remarks on this clone: Read sequence stops 3 residues before the CDR3 end, and the germline J gene provides the missing end. The same CDR3 can be traced to other DNA sequences in this sample. The J gene is TRBJ2-1, the V gene TRBV18, with 8 bases fitting TRBD2. This CDR3 is 16 amino acids long. Germline V gives CDR1 KGHSH, CDR2 LQKENI. V trimming: 6 bases; J trimming: 3 bases; junction bases outside the gene matches: 10. The covered CDR3 bases are TGTGCCAGCTCCCCCCCCTCGGGAGGGGACTACAATGAG. It specifies CASSPPSGGDYNE. The complete CDR3 sequence is CASSPPSGGDYNEQFF.

This clone came up a few times. The CDR3 is cut off 3 residues early in the read; its end comes from the germline J gene. The genes are TRBV19 and TRBJ1-2, with 8 nucleotides matching TRBD1. Germline V gene data show CDR1 as LNHDA and CDR2 as SQIVND (reference sequence). The CDR3 extends over 16 amino acids. The CDR3 DNA, read in part, is TGTGCCAGTAGTATGTCATCCGGGACAGGAGTTTACGAC. Translating gives CASSMSSGTGVYD. The CDR3 as a whole reads CASSMSSGTGVYDYTF.

This clone was seen many times. The read terminates 3 residues before the CDR3 end, so the remaining end is supplied by the germline J gene. The rearrangement joins TRBV5-1 to TRBJ2-1; 11 nucleotides line up with TRBD2. This CDR3 has 14 residues. The V and J ends lost 7 bases and 9 bases, in that order; junction bases with no gene match: 9. Germline CDR1 reads SGHRS; CDR2 reads YFSETQ. The sequenced CDR3 bases are TGCGCCAGCTCGACTAGCGGGACTCAGGGTGAG. Translating gives CASSTSGTQGE. The whole CDR3 reads CASSTSGTQGEQFF.